One and the same sample provided the 17 T cell receptor beta chains below, sequenced in a study of blood T cell repertoires in COVID-19. Sequenced by immunoSEQ multiplex PCR; TCRdb stores in-frame clones only, minus some. This sample carries over 100,000 clones, 82% of them seen once, and the ten largest clones take 4.5%. The sample was peripheral blood. Source of these receptors: a woman aged 70 to 79 with acute or convalescent COVID-19.

The V and J genes are TRBV7-9 and TRBJ2-5, with 7 nucleotides matching TRBD2. Trimming at V came to 2 bases and at J to 5 bases, leaving 11 bases not matched to a gene. Per the germline V gene, CDR1 is SEHNR and CDR2 is FQNEAQ (reference sequence). The CDR3 covers 16 residues. The CDR3 loop is CASSLSGGGVRETQYF. The CDR3, as DNA: TGTGCCAGCAGCTTAAGCGGCGGGGGAGTCCGGGAGACCCAGTACTTC.

CDR3 region: CASSEIPGLEEKLFF. CDR3 nucleotides: TGCGCCAGCAGTGAGATACCGGGGTTGGAGGAAAAACTGTTTTTT. The chain employs TRBV10-2 and TRBJ1-4; D ambiguous. The CDR3 runs to 15 residues. V lost 2 bases, J lost 8 bases, and 15 bases lay in between. The germline V gene has CDR1 WSHSY and CDR2 SAAADI.

The V and J genes are TRBV7-3 and TRBJ1-6; 7 bases align to TRBD1. The CDR3 contains 14 residues. Germline V gives CDR1 SGHTA, CDR2 FQGTGA. Trimming at V came to 5 bases and at J to 8 bases, leaving 6 bases not matched to a gene. The CDR3 DNA reads TGTGCCAGCAGCACCGGGACAGTTCATTCACCCCTCCACTTT. As protein: CASSTGTVHSPLHF.

The genes are TRBV28 and TRBJ1-1; D is unclear. This CDR3 spans 12 amino acids. V lost 7 bases and J lost 7, with 13 bases in between. Germline CDR1 and CDR2: MDHEN and SYDVKM. CDR3 loop: CASILPGSEAFF. The CDR3 DNA follows: TGTGCCAGCATTCTGCCTGGGAGTGAAGCTTTCTTT.

The chain carries TRBV5-4 and TRBJ1-4; tentatively, D is TRBD1 (6 bases). The CDR3 is 17 amino acids. V was clipped by 2 bases and J by 0 bases, with 14 bases between them. Germline lookup yields CDR1 SGHNT and CDR2 YYREEE (reference sequence). CDR3 nucleotides: TGTGCCAGCAGCTTCACAGGGTGGGGAGCAACTAATGAAAAACTGTTTTTT. Its translation is CASSFTGWGATNEKLFF.

The V gene is TRBV19, the J gene TRBJ1-1; TRBD1 aligns across 7 bases. The CDR3 contains 16 residues. Looked up from germline, CDR1 is LNHDA and CDR2 is SQIVND (reference sequence). The junction had 8 bases not matched to a gene; V was cut back by 4 bases and J by 0 bases. CDR3 DNA sequence: TGTGCCAGTAGTACCCACCGGGACAGAGTGAACACTGAAGCTTTCTTT. It specifies CASSTHRDRVNTEAFF. Variable domain in full (rest from reference TRBV19 and TRBJ1-1): DGGITQSPKYLFRKEGQNVTLSCEQNLNHDAMYWYRQDPGQGLRLIYYSQIVNDFQKGDIAEGYSVSREKKESFPLTVTSAQKNPTAFYLCASSTHRDRVNTEAFFGQGTRLTVV.

This clone was found once. This chain connects TRBV6-2 or TRBV6-3 to TRBJ2-1, with 8 bases lining up with TRBD2. V dropped 6 bases and J dropped 0; count of bases not matched to a gene: 19. Germline CDR1 and CDR2: MNHEY and SVGEGT. CDR3 length: 20 amino acids. This chain's CDR3 is CASSTLGASGFPSSYNEQFF. The CDR3 region has the DNA TGTGCCAGCAGCACACTGGGGGCTAGCGGGTTTCCCAGCTCCTACAATGAGCAGTTCTTC.

Note on this clone: The junction shows a germline mismatch at one end, possibly a read error. V usage is TRBV27 and J usage is TRBJ2-1; no definite D call. CDR3 length: 15 residues. Germline V gene sequence: CDR1 MNHEY, CDR2 SMNVEV (reference sequence). The DNA of the CDR3 is TGTGCCAGCAGTTTATCTGGGCAGCCCTACGATGAGCAGTTCTTC. Translating it yields CASSLSGQPYDEQFF.

The V gene is TRBV7-2, the J gene TRBJ1-6, with 7 bases lining up with TRBD1. This CDR3 comprises 15 residues. Germline values: CDR1 SGHTA, CDR2 FQGNSA. With 3 bases clipped from V and 10 bases from J, the junction kept 9 bases outside the gene matches. In nucleotides, the CDR3 is TGTGCCAGCAGCTTCGGACAGGCCTACGAGTCACCCCTCCACTTT. This sequence encodes CASSFGQAYESPLHF.

This rearrangement joins TRBV27 to TRBJ2-7; 7 bases align to TRBD1. Germline trimming cut 2 bases from V and 6 bases from J; bases unmatched to any gene: 4. In germline, CDR1 is MNHEY, CDR2 SMNVEV (reference sequence). This CDR3 comprises 13 residues. The chain's CDR3 is CASSLTGASEQYF. CDR3 in DNA: TGTGCCAGCAGTTTAACAGGGGCCTCCGAGCAGTACTTC.

The J gene is TRBJ2-5, the V gene TRBV11-2; no clear D. V lost 3 bases and J lost 0, with 5 bases in between. CDR1 and CDR2 from the germline V gene are SGHAT and FQNNGV. The CDR3 length is 13 residues. The DNA for the CDR3 is TGTGCCAGCAGCTTGACAAACCAAGAGACCCAGTACTTC. Protein product: CASSLTNQETQYF.

The chain's CDR3 is CASSLSAYGYTF. The CDR3 DNA follows: TGTGCCAGCAGTCTATCCGCTTATGGCTACACCTTC. The rearrangement uses TRBV2 and TRBJ1-2; D unclear. Germline loops: CDR1 SNHLY, CDR2 FYNNEI. CDR3 length: 12 residues. V lost 5 bases, J lost 5 bases, and 9 bases lay in between.

In this sample, this clone turned up once. The CDR3 reads CASSDVIGGEQFF. The CDR3 DNA sequence: TGTGCCAGCAGTGACGTAATTGGGGGCGAGCAGTTCTTC. This chain joins TRBV6-4 and TRBJ2-1, with D perhaps TRBD1 (6 bases). V was cut by 2 bases and J by 10 bases, with 12 bases left in between. CDR1 and CDR2 (germline): MRHNA, SNTAGT. The CDR3 is 13 amino acids.

V gene TRBV2 combines with J gene TRBJ1-3; D gene uncertain. Germline CDR1 SNHLY, CDR2 FYNNEI. V shed 6 bases and J shed 0 bases, with 12 bases lying between them. The CDR3 runs 15 residues. CDR3 amino acids: CASSPRTASGNTIYF. In DNA form, the CDR3 reads TGTGCCAGCAGCCCTCGGACTGCCTCTGGAAACACCATATATTTT.

J is TRBJ1-2 and V is TRBV7-9; 10 bases are shared with TRBD1. This CDR3 is 16 amino acids long. V lost 5 bases, J lost 3 bases, and 9 bases stayed unmatched. From germline, CDR1 is SEHNR and CDR2 FQNEAQ (reference sequence). Written as DNA, the CDR3 is TGTGCCAGCAGCAATTTCCGACAGGGGGCCCACTATGGCTACACCTTC. Translating gives CASSNFRQGAHYGYTF.

The chain carries TRBV5-6 and TRBJ1-1; D perhaps matches TRBD1 (5 bases). Germline lookup yields CDR1 SGHDT and CDR2 YYEEEE. The CDR3 is 16 amino acids. Trimming left V 2 bases short and J 1 base short, with 15 bases between. The CDR3 here is CASSFLLGQTNTEAFF. For the CDR3, the DNA is TGTGCCAGCAGCTTCTTACTGGGGCAGACGAACACTGAAGCTTTCTTT.

CDR3 protein: CASSQDLRQGSHEQYF. CDR3 bases: TGTGCCAGCAGCCAAGATCTCAGACAGGGATCCCACGAGCAGTACTTC. This chain links TRBV4-2 with TRBJ2-7, with 7 positions matching TRBD1. The V gene's germline CDR1 is LGHNA and CDR2 YNFKEQ. After removal of 0 bases from V and 5 bases from J, the junction contained 10 bases not matched to a gene. The CDR3 loop spans 16 amino acids.